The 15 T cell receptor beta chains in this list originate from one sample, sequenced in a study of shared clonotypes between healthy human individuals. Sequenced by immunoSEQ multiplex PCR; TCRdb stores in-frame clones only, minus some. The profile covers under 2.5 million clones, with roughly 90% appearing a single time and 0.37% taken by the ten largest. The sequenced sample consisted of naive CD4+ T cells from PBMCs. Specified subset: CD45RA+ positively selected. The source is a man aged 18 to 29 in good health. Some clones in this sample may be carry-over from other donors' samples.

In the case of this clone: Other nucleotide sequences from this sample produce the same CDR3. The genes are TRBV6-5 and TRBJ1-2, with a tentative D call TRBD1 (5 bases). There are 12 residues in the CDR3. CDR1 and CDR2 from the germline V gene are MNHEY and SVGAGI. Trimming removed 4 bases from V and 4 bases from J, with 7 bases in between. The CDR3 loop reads CASSSQGYGYTF. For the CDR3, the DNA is TGTGCCAGCAGTTCCCAGGGCTATGGCTACACCTTC.

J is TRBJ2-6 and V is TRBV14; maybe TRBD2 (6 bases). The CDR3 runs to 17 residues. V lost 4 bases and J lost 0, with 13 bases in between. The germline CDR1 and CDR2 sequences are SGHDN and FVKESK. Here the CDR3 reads CASSPLGGYSGANVLTF. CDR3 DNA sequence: TGTGCCAGCAGCCCGTTGGGAGGCTACTCTGGGGCCAACGTCCTGACTTTC. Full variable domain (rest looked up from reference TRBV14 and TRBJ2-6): EAGVTQFPSHSVIEKGQTVTLRCDPISGHDNLYWYRRVMGKEIKFLLHFVKESKQDESGMPNNRFLAERTGGTYSTLKVQPAELEDSGVYFCASSPLGGYSGANVLTFGAGSRLTVL.

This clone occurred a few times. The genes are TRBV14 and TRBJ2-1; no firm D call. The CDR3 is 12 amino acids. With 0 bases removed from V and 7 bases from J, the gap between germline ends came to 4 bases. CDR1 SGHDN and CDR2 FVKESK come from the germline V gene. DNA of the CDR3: TGTGCCAGCAGCCAAGACGGGAATGAGCAGTTCTTC. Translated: CASSQDGNEQFF. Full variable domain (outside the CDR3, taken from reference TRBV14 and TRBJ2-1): EAGVTQFPSHSVIEKGQTVTLRCDPISGHDNLYWYRRVMGKEIKFLLHFVKESKQDESGMPNNRFLAERTGGTYSTLKVQPAELEDSGVYFCASSQDGNEQFFGPGTRLTVL.

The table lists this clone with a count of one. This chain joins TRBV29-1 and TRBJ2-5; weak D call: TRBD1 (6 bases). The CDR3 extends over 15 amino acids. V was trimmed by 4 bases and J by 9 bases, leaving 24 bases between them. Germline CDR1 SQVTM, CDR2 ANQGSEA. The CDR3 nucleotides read TGCAGCGTTGGTCCGCCGGACAGCCACAAGGCGGCCCAGTACTTC. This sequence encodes CSVGPPDSHKAAQYF.

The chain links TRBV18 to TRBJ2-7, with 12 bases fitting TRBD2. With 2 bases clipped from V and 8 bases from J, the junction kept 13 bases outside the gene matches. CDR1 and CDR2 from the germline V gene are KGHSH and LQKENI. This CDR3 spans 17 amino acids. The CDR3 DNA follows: TGTGCCAGCTCACCAACGCCCGGGACTAGCGGGTCTACGAAGCAGTACTTC. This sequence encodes CASSPTPGTSGSTKQYF.

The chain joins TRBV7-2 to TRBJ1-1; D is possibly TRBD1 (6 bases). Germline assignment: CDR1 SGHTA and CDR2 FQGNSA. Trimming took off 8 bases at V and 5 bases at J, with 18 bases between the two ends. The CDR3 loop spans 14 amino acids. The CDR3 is CASGNREVGTEAFF. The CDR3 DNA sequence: TGTGCCAGCGGTAACAGGGAGGTAGGGACTGAAGCTTTCTTT.

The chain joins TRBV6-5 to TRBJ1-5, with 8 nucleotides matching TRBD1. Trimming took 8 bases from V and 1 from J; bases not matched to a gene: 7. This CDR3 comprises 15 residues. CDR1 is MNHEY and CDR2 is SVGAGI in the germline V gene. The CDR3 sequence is CASRRDRSSNQPQHF. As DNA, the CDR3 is TGTGCCAGCCGTCGGGACAGGTCGAGCAATCAGCCCCAGCATTTT.

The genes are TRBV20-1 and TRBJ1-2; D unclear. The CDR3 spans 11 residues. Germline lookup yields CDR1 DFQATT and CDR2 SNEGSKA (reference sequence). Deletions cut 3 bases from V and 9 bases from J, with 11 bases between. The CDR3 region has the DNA TGCAGTGCTAGTTGGCTAAGTAGCTACACCTTC. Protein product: CSASWLSSYTF.

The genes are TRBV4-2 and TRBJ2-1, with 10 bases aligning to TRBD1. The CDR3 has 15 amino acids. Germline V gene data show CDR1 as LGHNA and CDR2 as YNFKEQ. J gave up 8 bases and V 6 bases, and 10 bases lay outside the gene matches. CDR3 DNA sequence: TGTGCCAGCAGTGGCCGGGACAGGGGAGAGGATGAGCAGTTCTTC. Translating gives CASSGRDRGEDEQFF.

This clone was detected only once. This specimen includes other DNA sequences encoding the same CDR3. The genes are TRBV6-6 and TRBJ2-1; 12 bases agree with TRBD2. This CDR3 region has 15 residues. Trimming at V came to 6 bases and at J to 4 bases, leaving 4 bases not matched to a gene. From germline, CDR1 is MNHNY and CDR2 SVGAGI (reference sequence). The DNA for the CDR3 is TGTGCCAGCAGACCTGGGACTAGCGGGTACAATGAGCAGTTCTTC. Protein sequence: CASRPGTSGYNEQFF.

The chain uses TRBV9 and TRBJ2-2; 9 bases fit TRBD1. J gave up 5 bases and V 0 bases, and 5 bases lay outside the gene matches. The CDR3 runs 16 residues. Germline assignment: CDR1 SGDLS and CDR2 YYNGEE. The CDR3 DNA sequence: TGTGCCAGCAGCGTAGCGGGACAGGGTAGGACCGGGGAGCTGTTTTTT. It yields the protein CASSVAGQGRTGELFF.

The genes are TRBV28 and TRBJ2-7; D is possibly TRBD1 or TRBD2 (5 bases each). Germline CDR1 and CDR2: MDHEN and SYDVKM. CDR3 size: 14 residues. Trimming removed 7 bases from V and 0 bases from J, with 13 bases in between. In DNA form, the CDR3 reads TGTGCCAGCACAGGGACGTCCACCTCCTACGAGCAGTACTTC. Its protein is CASTGTSTSYEQYF.

The CDR3 reads CASSLRVWERGQNTEAFF. The CDR3 DNA reads as TGTGCCAGCAGCTTACGGGTTTGGGAGCGGGGGCAAAACACTGAAGCTTTCTTT. V is TRBV7-8 and J is TRBJ1-1; possibly TRBD1 for D (6 bases). Germline CDR1 reads SGHVS; CDR2 reads FQNEAQ. The CDR3 is made up of 18 amino acids. V was cut by 2 bases and J by 2 bases, with 21 bases left in between.

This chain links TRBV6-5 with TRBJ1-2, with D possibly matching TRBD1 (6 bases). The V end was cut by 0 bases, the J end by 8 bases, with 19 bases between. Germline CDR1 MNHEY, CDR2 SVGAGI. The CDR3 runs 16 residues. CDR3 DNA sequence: TGTGCCAGCAGTTACTCGTGGACAGCGACCCCCGAGGGCTACACCTTC. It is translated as CASSYSWTATPEGYTF.

The CDR3: CASGVGGSTEAFF. DNA of the CDR3: TGTGCCAGCGGAGTGGGGGGGAGCACTGAAGCTTTCTTT. The gene calls are TRBV4-2 and TRBJ1-1; D possibly corresponds to TRBD1 (5 bases). V lost 8 bases, J lost 4 bases, and 14 bases lay in between. Germline CDR1 and CDR2: LGHNA and YNFKEQ. The CDR3 has 13 amino acids.